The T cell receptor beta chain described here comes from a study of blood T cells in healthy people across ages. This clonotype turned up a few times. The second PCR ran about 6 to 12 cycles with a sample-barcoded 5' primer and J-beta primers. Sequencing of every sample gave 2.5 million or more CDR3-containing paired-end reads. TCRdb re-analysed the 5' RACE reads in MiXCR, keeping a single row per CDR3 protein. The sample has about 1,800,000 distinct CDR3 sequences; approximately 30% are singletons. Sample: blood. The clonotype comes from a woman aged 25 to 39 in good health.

Here the CDR3 reads CASSPLGRQAARGVAKNIQYF. The DNA of the CDR3 is TGTGCCAGCAGCCCTCTGGGAAGACAGGCGGCGCGGGGTGTCGCCAAAAACATTCAGTACTTC. The chain couples TRBV3-1 to TRBJ2-4; the D gene could be TRBD1 or TRBD2 (6 bases each). The V end lost 4 bases, the J end lost 1 base, and 29 bases lay between the germline ends. The CDR3 covers 21 residues. The germline CDR1 and CDR2 sequences are LGHDT and YNNKEL (reference sequence).